The entry that follows covers one TCR beta chain sequence. The antigen remains unidentified. Other DNA sequences from this sample encode an identical CDR3 as well. The CDR3 has 14 residues. The V end was cut by 1 base, the J end by 0 bases, with 6 bases between. The germline CDR1 and CDR2 sequences are SGHVS and FQNEAQ. TCRdb's copy holds only in-frame clones and misses some; the assay was immunoSEQ multiplex PCR. Of 2 million to 3 million clones listed, roughly 93% are singletons. This entry is derived from a study of shared clonotypes between healthy human individuals. Study conclusions and caveats: Depth of sequencing was expected to influence donor clonotype sharing.

The rearrangement links TRBV7-8 to TRBJ2-5, with D perhaps given as TRBD1 or TRBD2 (5 bases each). The clonotype comes from a man between 18 and 29 years old in good health. Some clones in this sample may be carry-over from other donors' samples. Sequencing was performed on naive CD4+ T cells from PBMCs. The sample's subset: CD45RA+ positively selected. In DNA form, the CDR3 reads TGTGCCAGCAGCTTAGGAGGGGACCAAGAGACCCAGTACTTC. This codes for CASSLGGDQETQYF.